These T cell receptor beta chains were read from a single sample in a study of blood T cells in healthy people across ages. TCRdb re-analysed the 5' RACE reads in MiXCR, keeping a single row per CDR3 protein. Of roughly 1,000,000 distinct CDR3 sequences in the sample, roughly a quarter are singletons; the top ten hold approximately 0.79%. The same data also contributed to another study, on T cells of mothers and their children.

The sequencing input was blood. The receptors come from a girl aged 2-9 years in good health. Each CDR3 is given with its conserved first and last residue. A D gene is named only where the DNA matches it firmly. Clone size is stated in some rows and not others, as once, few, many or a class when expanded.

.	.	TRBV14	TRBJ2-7	TGTGCCAGCAGCCAAGATCGCATGGAAGGGGTCTACGAGCAGTACTTC	CASSQDRMEGVYEQYF
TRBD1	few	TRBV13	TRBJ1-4	TGTGCCAGCAGCAGAACCGGGACAGGGCGTGAAAAACTGTTTTTT	CASSRTGTGREKLFF
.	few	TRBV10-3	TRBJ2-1	TGTGCCATCAGCTCCCCGGGACTCTCCTACAATGAGCAGTTCTTC	CAISSPGLSYNEQFF
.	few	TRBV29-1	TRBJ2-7	TGCAGCGTTGTGGGTGAGGGCTACGAGCAGTACTTC	CSVVGEGYEQYF
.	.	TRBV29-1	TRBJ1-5	TGCAGCCCCTGGGGAGGACCTTATCAGCCCCGGCATTTT	CSPWGGPYQPRHF
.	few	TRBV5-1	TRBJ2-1	TGCGCCAGCAGCATTGTGGGAGTGGGGTCCAATGAGCAGTTCTTC	CASSIVGVGSNEQFF
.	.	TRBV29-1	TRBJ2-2	TGCAGCGTTGAAGACTGGGTAACGACTGCCGGGGAGCTGTTTTTT	CSVEDWVTTAGELFF
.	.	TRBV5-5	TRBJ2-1	TGTGCCAGCAGCTTGGTCAGCAGGGATGAGCAGTTCTTC	CASSLVSRDEQFF
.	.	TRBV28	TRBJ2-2	TGTGCCAGCAGTTTAAGTTCGTCGAGAGGGAGAGCCGGGGAGCTGTTTTTT	CASSLSSSRGRAGELFF
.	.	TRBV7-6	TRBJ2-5	TGTGCCAGCACCCGATCTCCACTGGCAGGGGAGACCCAGTACTTC	CASTRSPLAGETQYF
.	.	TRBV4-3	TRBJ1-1	TGCGCCAGCAGCCAAGATCGACTCACAGAAGAAGCTTTCTTT	CASSQDRLTEEAFF
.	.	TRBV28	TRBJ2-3	TGTGCCAGCAGTGAAGACAGCGGGTCCACAGATACGCAGTATTTT	CASSEDSGSTDTQYF
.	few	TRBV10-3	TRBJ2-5	TGTGCCATCTCCAGCAGGGTAGGAGAGACCCAGTACTTC	CAISSRVGETQYF
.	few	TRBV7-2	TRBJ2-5	TGTGCCAGCAGCCCAACAGGGTGGGGGGAGACCCAGTACTTC	CASSPTGWGETQYF
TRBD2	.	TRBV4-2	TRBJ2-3	TGTGCCAGCAGCCAAAATCCGGGACTAGCGGGTCTGACAGATACGCAGTATTTT	CASSQNPGLAGLTDTQYF
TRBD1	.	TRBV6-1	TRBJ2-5	TGTGCCGGACACAGGGGGCTGGGAGAGACCCAGTACTTC	CAGHRGLGETQYF
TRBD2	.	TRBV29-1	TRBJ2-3	TGCAGCGTTGTAGGGAATATTTATACCGGGACCGGGGGGTCCTATGCGGGAGATACGCAGTATTTT	CSVVGNIYTGTGGSYAGDTQYF
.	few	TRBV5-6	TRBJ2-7	TGTGCCAGCAGCTCTGGGGACGAGCAGTACTTC	CASSSGDEQYF
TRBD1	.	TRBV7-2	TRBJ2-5	TGTGCCAGCAGGCAGGGACAGTACCAAGAGACCCAGTACTTC	CASRQGQYQETQYF
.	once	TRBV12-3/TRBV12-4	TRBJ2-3	TGTGCCAGCAGTCCCAGCGCGCAAACAGATACGCAGTATTTT	CASSPSAQTDTQYF
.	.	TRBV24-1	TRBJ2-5	TGTGCCACCAGTGATCCTACAGCTTTTGCCGAGACCCAGTACTTC	CATSDPTAFAETQYF
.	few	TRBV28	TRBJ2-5	TGTGCCAGGGGGCCAGGCGAGGAGACCCAGTACTTC	CARGPGEETQYF
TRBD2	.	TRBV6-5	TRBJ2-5	TGTGCCAGCAGTGACCCGCGGGAGTACGAGACCCAGTACTTC	CASSDPREYETQYF
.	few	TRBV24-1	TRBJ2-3	TGTGCCAACAGTGACCCATTCGCAGGGCATTTGGACACAGATACGCAGTATTTT	CANSDPFAGHLDTDTQYF
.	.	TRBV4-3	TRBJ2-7	TGCGCCAGCAGCCAAGAGGCAACAGCTTTTCTTTACGAGCAGTACTTC	CASSQEATAFLYEQYF
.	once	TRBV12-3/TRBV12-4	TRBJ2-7	TGTGCCAGCAGTTTCTTAACAACAGGGAACCTCTACGAGCAGTACTTC	CASSFLTTGNLYEQYF
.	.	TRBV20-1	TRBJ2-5	TGCAGTGCTAGCGAGTCCGAGACCCAGTACTTC	CSASESETQYF
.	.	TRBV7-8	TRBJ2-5	TGTGCCAGCAGCTCAACGGGTAGCCCCGGGACCCAGTACTTC	CASSSTGSPGTQYF
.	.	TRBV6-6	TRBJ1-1	TGTGCCAGCATCCCCCTCATTGGTGGGTTGAACACTGAAGCTTTCTTT	CASIPLIGGLNTEAFF
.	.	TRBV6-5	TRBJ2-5	TGTGCCAGCGGCCGGGACCCAAGGACAGAGACCCAGTACTTC	CASGRDPRTETQYF
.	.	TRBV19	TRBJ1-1	TGTGCCAGTAGCTTTGACAGGTGGAAAGCTTTCTTT	CASSFDRWKAFF
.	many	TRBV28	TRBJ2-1	TGTGCCAGCAGTTTGGGGCTAAGCTCCTACAATGAGCAGTTCTTC	CASSLGLSSYNEQFF
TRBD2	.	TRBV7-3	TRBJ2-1	TGTGCCAGCAGCTTAGGTAGGGTAGCGGGGGTAGGGAATGAGCAGTTCTTC	CASSLGRVAGVGNEQFF
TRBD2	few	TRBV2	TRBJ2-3	TGTGCCAGCAGTAAAGCGGGACCGTATTTT	CASSKAGPYF
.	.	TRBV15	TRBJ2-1	TGTGCCACCAGCAGTGTTAGAGGGTTCAATGAGCAGTTCTTC	CATSSVRGFNEQFF
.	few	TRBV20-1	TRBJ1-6	TGCAGTGCTAGAGATAAGAAGGGGCAAATTAATTCACCCCTCCACTTT	CSARDKKGQINSPLHF
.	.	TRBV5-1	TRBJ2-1	TGCGCCAGCAGCTTGAATTCGGTATACAATGAGCAGTTCTTC	CASSLNSVYNEQFF
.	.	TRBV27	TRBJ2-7	TGTGCCAGCACCCAGGGTCCATACTACGAGCAGTACTTC	CASTQGPYYEQYF
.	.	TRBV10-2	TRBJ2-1	TGCGCCAGCAGTCCGACAATCCTCTCCCGCAATGAGCAGTTCTTC	CASSPTILSRNEQFF
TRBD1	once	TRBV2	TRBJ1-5	TGTGCCAGCACCGCCGTAGGACAGGGGAATCAGCCCCAGCATTTT	CASTAVGQGNQPQHF